This T cell receptor beta chain comes out of a study of cytotoxic CD8 clonotypes in ibrutinib-treated CLL. Across the whole study: Median treatment time before response sampling was around twelve months, range 6 to 36. Sample averages reached around 260,000 productive templates and 80,000 to 100,000 productive rearrangements.

The V gene's germline CDR1 is MDHEN and CDR2 SYDVKM. The ends lost 6 bases at V and 3 bases at J; junction bases unmatched: 4. The CDR3 is made up of 13 amino acids. Deep sequencing aimed at 1 in 200,000 to 1 in 1 million T cells' resolution. Using immunoSEQ multiplex PCR, the repertoire was profiled, and TCRdb retains in-frame clones only, with some absent. In the table there are about 150,000 clones, about 78% of which are singletons. Genomic DNA in a quantity of 1.5 to 2 micrograms was derived from cryopreserved PBMCs for TCR beta libraries. This sequence joins TRBV28 and TRBJ1-2; 7 bases are a match to TRBD1. The sample consisted of PBMCs, taken after 24 months of ibrutinib treatment. The TCR originated in a human donor with chronic lymphocytic leukemia. CDR3 in amino acids: CASRPGTDYGYTF. CDR3 sequence (DNA): TGTGCCAGCAGACCCGGGACAGACTATGGCTACACCTTC.